The sample holds a few counts of the clone carrying this TCR beta chain. The antigen remains undetermined. This entry comes from a study of T-cell memory formation after mild COVID-19. Study information: For the most part, TCR clusters were specific to one donor.

TCRdb re-called the 5' RACE reads through MiXCR, storing one row per CDR3 protein. The sample comprises a few hundred thousand distinct CDR3 sequences, 15% of which are singletons, and under 25% rests with the top ten. Study-level points and caveats: Clones contracting day 15 to 85 were balanced CD4/CD8; later expanders leaned CD4+. Largely, contracting CD4+ clones fell within CM and EM, and contracting CD8+ clones within EMRA.

V lost 3 bases, J lost 0 bases, and 5 bases lay in between. The CDR3 is 13 residues long. In germline, CDR1 is SNHLY, CDR2 FYNNEI. This clonotype originated in a man aged 18 to 30 who had mild COVID-19 (a few samples of this study predate the infection). Cell type and time point are not known. What was sequenced was PBMCs or a T cell subset sorted from them (not recorded which). The chain has TRBV2 and TRBJ1-1; D is unclear. CDR3 nucleotides: TGTGCCAGCAGTGATGGGTTGAACACTGAAGCTTTCTTT. Its translation is CASSDGLNTEAFF.